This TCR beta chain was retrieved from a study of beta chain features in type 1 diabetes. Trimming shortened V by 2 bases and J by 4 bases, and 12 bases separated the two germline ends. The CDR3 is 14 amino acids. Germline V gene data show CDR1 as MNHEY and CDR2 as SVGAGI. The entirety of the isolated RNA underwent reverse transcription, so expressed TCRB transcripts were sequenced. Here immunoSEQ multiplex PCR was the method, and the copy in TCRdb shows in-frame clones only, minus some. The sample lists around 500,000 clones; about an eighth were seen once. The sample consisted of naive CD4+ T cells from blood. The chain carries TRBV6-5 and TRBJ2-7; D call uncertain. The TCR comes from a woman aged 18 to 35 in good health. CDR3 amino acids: CASSYRLDWYEQYF. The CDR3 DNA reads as TGTGCCAGCAGTTACCGTCTAGATTGGTACGAGCAGTACTTC.